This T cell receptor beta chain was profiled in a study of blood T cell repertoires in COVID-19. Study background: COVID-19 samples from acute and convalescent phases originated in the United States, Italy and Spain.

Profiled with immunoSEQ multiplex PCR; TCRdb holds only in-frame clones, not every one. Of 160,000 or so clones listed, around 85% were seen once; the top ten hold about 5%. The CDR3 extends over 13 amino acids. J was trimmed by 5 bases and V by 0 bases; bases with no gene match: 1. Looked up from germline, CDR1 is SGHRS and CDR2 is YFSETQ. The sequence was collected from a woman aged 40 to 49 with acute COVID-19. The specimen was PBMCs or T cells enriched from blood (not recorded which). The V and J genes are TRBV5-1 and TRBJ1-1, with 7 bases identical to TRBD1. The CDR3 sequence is CASSLEDRTEAFF. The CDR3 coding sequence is TGCGCCAGCAGCTTGGAGGACAGGACTGAAGCTTTCTTT.